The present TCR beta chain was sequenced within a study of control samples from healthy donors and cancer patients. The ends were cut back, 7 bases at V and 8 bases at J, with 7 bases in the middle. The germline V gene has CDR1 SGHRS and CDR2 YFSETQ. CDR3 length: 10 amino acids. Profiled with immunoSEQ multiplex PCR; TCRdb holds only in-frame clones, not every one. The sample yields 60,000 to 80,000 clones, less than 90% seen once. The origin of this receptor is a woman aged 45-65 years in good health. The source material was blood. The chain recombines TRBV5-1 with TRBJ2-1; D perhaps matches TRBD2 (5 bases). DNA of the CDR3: TGCGCCAGCGGGGAGTATGAGCAGTTCTTC. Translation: CASGEYEQFF.